A selection of T cell receptor beta chains follows, all from one sample in a study of cytomegalovirus exposure and HLA in healthy donors. Repertoires were generated with immunoSEQ multiplex PCR, while TCRdb's copy carries only in-frame clones and drops some. In all, the sample yields 150,000 to 200,000 clones. Sequenced sample: PBMCs. The receptor set was obtained from a woman in her fifties or sixties in good health and CMV-seronegative. The CDR3 runs from the conserved cysteine through the conserved F or W. Each record gives: V gene, J gene, D gene, CDR3 protein, CDR3 DNA. The D gene is left open where the match is weak.

>TRBV7-9|TRBJ1-1|.
CASSLQGTNTEAFF
TGTGCCAGCAGCTTACAGGGGACGAACACTGAAGCTTTCTTT
>TRBV18|TRBJ2-2|.
CASSPSRSSANTGELFF
TGTGCCAGCTCACCCTCCAGGTCGTCGGCAAACACCGGGGAGCTGTTTTTT
>TRBV6-5|TRBJ1-5|.
CASSPDSYSNQPQHF
TGTGCCAGCAGCCCGGACAGTTATAGCAATCAGCCCCAGCATTTT
>TRBV9|TRBJ1-3|TRBD1
CASSVQGVSSGNTIYF
TGTGCCAGCAGCGTACAGGGGGTGAGCTCTGGAAACACCATATATTTT
>TRBV12-5|TRBJ2-1|.
CASGLVPARYNEQFF
TGTGCTAGTGGTTTGGTACCCGCGCGCTACAATGAGCAGTTCTTC
>TRBV2|TRBJ1-1|.
CASSPTPGVTEAFF
TGTGCCAGCAGCCCCACCCCCGGAGTTACTGAAGCTTTCTTT
>TRBV19|TRBJ2-7|.
CASSIRLAPYEQYF
TGTGCCAGTAGTATACGGCTAGCGCCCTACGAGCAGTACTTC
>TRBV4-2|TRBJ1-1|TRBD1
CASSPRDRVLNTEAFF
TGTGCCAGCAGCCCCCGGGACAGGGTATTGAACACTGAAGCTTTCTTT
>TRBV6-5|TRBJ2-7|TRBD1
CASTKDRGYEQYF
TGTGCCAGCACTAAAGACAGGGGCTACGAGCAGTACTTC
>TRBV7-2|TRBJ1-1|TRBD1
CASSSRQGGEAFF
TGTGCCAGCAGCTCTCGACAGGGGGGTGAAGCTTTCTTT
>TRBV27|TRBJ2-7|TRBD1
CASSLGGQGQRGQYF
TGTGCCAGCAGTTTAGGGGGACAGGGTCAACGCGGGCAGTACTTC
>TRBV19|TRBJ1-5|.
CASSPLEGQPQHF
TGTGCCAGTAGTCCACTGGAGGGACAGCCCCAGCATTTT
>TRBV6-5|TRBJ2-7|.
CASSYSRGGSYEQYF
TGTGCCAGCAGTTACTCGAGAGGGGGCTCCTACGAGCAGTACTTC
>TRBV7-3|TRBJ2-3|.
CASSSRQAASTDTQYF
TGTGCCAGCAGCTCCCGACAGGCCGCTAGCACAGATACGCAGTATTTT
>TRBV6-5|TRBJ1-4|TRBD1
CASSYGTVNEKLFF
TGTGCCAGCAGTTACGGGACAGTCAATGAAAAACTGTTTTTT
>TRBV9|TRBJ1-1|TRBD1
CASSGGGKNTEAFF
TGTGCCAGCAGCGGAGGGGGCAAGAACACTGAAGCTTTCTTT
>TRBV4-3|TRBJ1-4|TRBD1
CASSQAYPGQALNEKLFF
TGCGCCAGCAGCCAAGCTTATCCGGGACAGGCTCTTAATGAAAAACTGTTTTTT
>TRBV9|TRBJ2-1|.
CASSVVSGLSYNEQFF
TGTGCCAGCAGCGTAGTAAGCGGACTCTCCTACAATGAGCAGTTCTTC
>TRBV5-1|TRBJ1-3|.
CASSLEGYGNTIYF
TGCGCCAGCAGCTTGGAGGGGTATGGAAACACCATATATTTT
>TRBV2|TRBJ2-1|.
CASSTRGNEQFF
TGTGCCAGCAGTACCCGGGGGAATGAGCAGTTCTTC
>TRBV27|TRBJ2-7|TRBD1
CASSLSTGGGLEQYF
TGTGCCAGCAGTTTATCGACAGGGGGCGGCCTCGAGCAGTACTTC
>TRBV7-9|TRBJ1-1|.
CASSLGEYAEAFF
TGTGCCAGCAGCCTAGGGGAGTACGCTGAAGCTTTCTTT
>TRBV7-3|TRBJ2-3|.
CASSLYPDTQYF
TGTGCCAGCAGCCTATACCCAGATACGCAGTATTTT
>TRBV6-5|TRBJ1-2|TRBD1
CASSYSGQGGDYGYTF
TGTGCCAGCAGTTACTCCGGACAGGGGGGGGACTATGGCTACACCTTC